This T cell receptor (beta chain) comes out of a study of T-cell memory formation after mild COVID-19. Study-level background: TCR clusters were largely donor specific. Study-wide points: A balance of CD4 and CD8 characterized clones contracting day 15 to 85, whereas later expanders leaned CD4+.

J lost 5 bases, V lost 5 bases, and 6 bases had no gene match. The CDR3 is 14 residues long. Germline CDR1 reads MDHEN; CDR2 reads SYDVKM. TCRdb called the 5' RACE reads again in MiXCR, with one record for every CDR3 protein. The sample contains 300,000 or so distinct CDR3 sequences, about 16% of which appear only once. This clonotype was counted at least ten times. What it recognizes is unknown. The gene calls are TRBV28 and TRBJ2-5; 9 bases align to TRBD2. The sequence was collected from a man aged 18 to 30 who had mild COVID-19 (a few samples of this study predate the infection). Cell type and time point are not known. The sequencing sample was made of PBMCs or a T cell subset sorted from them (not recorded which). As DNA, the CDR3 is TGTGCCAGCAGTGACGCGGGAGGGTGGGAGACCCAGTACTTC. This translates into CASSDAGGWETQYF.